This is a list of T cell receptor beta chains from one sample in a study of T and B cells in COVID-19 patients. TCRdb ran MiXCR on the multiplex PCR reads and lists one entry per CDR3 protein. The repertoire holds 20,000 to 25,000 distinct CDR3 sequences, with 30% as singletons. Sequenced sample: blood. Source of these receptors: a human donor who had recovered from COVID-19. CDR3s include the opening cysteine and the closing phenylalanine or tryptophan.

J: TRBJ1-3
V: TRBV30
CDR3: CAWSFGGAGNTIYF

J: TRBJ2-1
V: TRBV30
CDR3: CAWSIGQGSYNEQFF

J: TRBJ1-2
V: TRBV11-3
CDR3: CASSGQTGGGYGYTF

J: TRBJ1-2
V: TRBV5-6
CDR3: CASRQGPGTGGRGYTF

J: TRBJ2-5
V: TRBV10-3
CDR3: CAISESVSGGRQETQYF

J: TRBJ2-5
V: TRBV7-2
CDR3: CASSAIRLAGGQETQYF

J: TRBJ2-1
V: TRBV12-3/TRBV12-4
CDR3: CASSSLAGGREQFF

J: TRBJ1-2
V: TRBV20-1
CDR3: CSARAQGGLYGYTF

J: TRBJ2-2
V: TRBV5-6
CDR3: CASSKGLAGIGELFF

J: TRBJ2-1
V: TRBV18
CDR3: CASSPGVPNEQFF

J: TRBJ2-3
V: TRBV6-6
CDR3: CASSYSGASTDTQYF

J: TRBJ2-1
V: TRBV12-3/TRBV12-4
CDR3: CASSSHGSGVYNEQFF

J: TRBJ2-2
V: TRBV5-1
CDR3: CASSEPGVNTGELFF

J: TRBJ2-5
V: TRBV19
CDR3: CASSARVAPRGTQYF

J: TRBJ2-1
V: TRBV11-3
CDR3: CASSLGTSGGPKQFF

J: TRBJ2-1
V: TRBV7-6
CDR3: CASSRYAEQFF

J: TRBJ1-6
V: TRBV5-5
CDR3: CASSLDWANSPLHF

J: TRBJ1-2
V: TRBV19
CDR3: CASRKQGGDYGYTF

J: TRBJ2-3
V: TRBV5-4
CDR3: CASSLRGISTDTQYF

J: TRBJ1-2
V: TRBV6-5
CDR3: CASSYRGIFYGYTF

J: TRBJ2-5
V: TRBV11-3
CDR3: CASSFRDRQETQYF

J: TRBJ1-1
V: TRBV7-9
CDR3: CASSRGRDDEAFF

J: TRBJ2-7
V: TRBV11-3
CDR3: CASSLGQGFYEQYF

J: TRBJ2-2
V: TRBV19
CDR3: CAAGQGGSGGELFF

J: TRBJ2-7
V: TRBV27
CDR3: CASRAGGTGDEQYF

J: TRBJ2-5
V: TRBV5-1
CDR3: CASSIGGTSGGLQETQYF

J: TRBJ1-3
V: TRBV6-5
CDR3: CATPRCRAGNTIYF